These T cell receptor beta chains were read from a single sample in a study of blood T cells in healthy people across ages. TCRdb processed the 5' RACE reads anew with MiXCR; each CDR3 protein has one entry. This table has around 990,000 distinct CDR3 sequences, 25% appearing once. The same specimen was also included in a second study, on T cells of mothers and their children.

The sequencing sample was made of blood. All receptors derive from a girl aged 2-10 years in good health. The CDR3 runs from the conserved cysteine through the conserved F or W.

V,J,length,CDR3
TRBV5-1,TRBJ2-2,15,CASSLAYVGTGELFF
TRBV29-1,TRBJ2-5,12,CSVETGGETQYF
TRBV6-2/TRBV6-3,TRBJ2-2,16,CASAAPGHLNTGELFF
TRBV3-1,TRBJ1-1,15,CASSLTLNGNTEAFF
TRBV3-1,TRBJ2-7,13,CASSHPEKYEQYF
TRBV9,TRBJ2-2,12,CASNLYTGELFF
TRBV6-6,TRBJ1-5,14,CASSYPVNNQPQHF
TRBV9,TRBJ1-2,15,CASSVNRDLNYGHTF
TRBV12-3/TRBV12-4,TRBJ1-3,19,CASYAFGEGAWRAGNTIYF
TRBV27,TRBJ1-5,17,CATAGTGAVEGYQPQHF
TRBV12-5,TRBJ1-4,12,CASGLPPEKLFF
TRBV7-8,TRBJ2-7,17,CASSPISPGTSGYEQYF
TRBV7-8,TRBJ2-3,16,CASSSLSGGAPDTQYF
TRBV27,-,14,CASSRLGTNNEQFF
TRBV5-1,-,15,CASSPRTGVGYEQYF
TRBV3-1,TRBJ2-5,15,CASSADSGGGKTQYF
TRBV7-3,TRBJ2-3,17,CASSLGRPAKGKDTQYF
TRBV21-1,TRBJ2-5,17,CASSKVFFGGYQETQYF
TRBV12-3/TRBV12-4,TRBJ1-6,14,CASSFSGTGSPLHF
TRBV29-1,TRBJ1-1,13,CSTMTLGGTEAFF